One sample yielded the 9 T cell receptor beta chains listed below, sequenced in a study of T cell repertoires in cytomegalovirus infection. TCRdb re-analysed the reads in MiXCR, keeping a single row per CDR3 protein. The table includes 500,000 to 600,000 distinct CDR3 sequences, 16% detected once. The sequencing sample was made of CD8+ T cells from PBMCs. The receptor set was obtained from a human donor in good health (CMV status not recorded). Some clones in this sample may be carry-over from other donors' samples.

This clonotype was counted many times. The chain uses TRBV7-9 and TRBJ1-4; 10 nucleotides match TRBD1. The V segment lost 0 bases and the J segment 7 bases; nucleotides outside the gene matches: 2. This CDR3 region has 15 residues. Germline-derived CDR1 and CDR2 are SEHNR and FQNEAQ (reference sequence). The CDR3 protein is CASSLARTGGEKLFF. The CDR3 DNA is TGTGCCAGCAGCTTAGCGAGGACAGGGGGTGAAAAACTGTTTTTT.

Only a few counts were recorded for this clonotype. The chain carries TRBV6-2 or TRBV6-3 and TRBJ2-5; tentative D call: TRBD1 (6 bases). CDR3 length equals 13 residues. Trimming removed 5 bases at V and 3 bases at J, with 10 bases between. Germline V gives CDR1 MNHEY, CDR2 SVGEGT. The CDR3 bases are TGTGCCAGCAGTAGGACAGAGAAAGAGACCCAGTACTTC. It specifies CASSRTEKETQYF.

This clonotype was picked up many times. V is TRBV7-9 and J is TRBJ2-7; 9 bases agree with TRBD1. Germline CDR1 SEHNR, CDR2 FQNEAQ (reference sequence). The length of the CDR3 is 15 residues. Losses at the gene ends were 8 bases for V and 1 base for J; bases not matched to a gene: 9. The DNA for the CDR3 is TGTGCCAGCCGAATCGGGACAGGGCCTTCCTACGAGCAGTACTTC. Its translation is CASRIGTGPSYEQYF. Based on the CDR3 plus reference TRBV7-9 and TRBJ2-7, the full variable domain is DTGVSQNPRHKITKRGQNVTFRCDPISEHNRLYWYRQTLGQGPEFLTYFQNEAQLEKSRLLSDRFSAERPKGSFSTLEIQRTEQGDSAMYLCASRIGTGPSYEQYFGPGTRLTVT.

This chain connects TRBV7-9 to TRBJ2-5; no clear D gene. Germline-derived CDR1 and CDR2 are SEHNR and FQNEAQ (reference sequence). V shed 1 base and J shed 9 bases, with 12 bases lying between them. This CDR3 has 13 amino acids. The CDR3 DNA reads TGTGCCAGCAGCTTAGTTACCGGAAGGGCCCAGTACTTC. Amino acids: CASSLVTGRAQYF.

This clonotype has ten or more counts. This sequence joins TRBV19 and TRBJ2-7, with D perhaps TRBD2 (6 bases). Trimming shortened V by 9 bases and J by 0 bases, and 15 bases separated the two germline ends. The CDR3 is made up of 14 amino acids. Germline loops: CDR1 LNHDA, CDR2 SQIVND (reference sequence). CDR3 in DNA: TGTGCCAGCAAGACTAGTGAGACCTCCTACGAGCAGTACTTC. Translation gives CASKTSETSYEQYF.

This chain uses TRBV6-6 with TRBJ1-1, with 7 bases matching TRBD1. The J segment lost 1 base and the V segment lost 6 bases, leaving 5 bases of the junction unmatched. CDR1 and CDR2 (germline): MNHNY, SVGAGI (reference sequence). The CDR3 consists of 14 residues. DNA of the CDR3: TGTGCCAGCAGCGACAGGGCGGGGAACACTGAAGCTTTCTTT. Protein sequence: CASSDRAGNTEAFF.

This clonotype was observed a handful of times. The gene calls are TRBV6-5 and TRBJ2-1, with D perhaps matching TRBD1 or TRBD2 (5 bases each). The CDR3 extends over 17 amino acids. With 0 bases removed from V and 6 bases from J, the gap between germline ends came to 18 bases. CDR1 is MNHEY, CDR2 SVGAGI, per germline. DNA for the CDR3: TGTGCCAGCAGTTACTCGATCGGGACGGTCCTGCCCAATGAGCAGTTCTTC. It specifies CASSYSIGTVLPNEQFF.

Ten or more counts support this clonotype. The V gene is TRBV27, the J gene TRBJ1-5, with D tentatively TRBD1 (5 bases). Germline V lookup: CDR1 MNHEY, CDR2 SMNVEV (reference sequence). The CDR3 is 14 residues long. V gave up 4 bases and J gave up 2 bases, with 9 bases separating them. CDR3 sequence (DNA): TGTGCCAGCAGTTACCAGGGTGGCAATCAGCCCCAGCATTTT. Translating gives CASSYQGGNQPQHF.

The V call is TRBV6-1, the J call TRBJ2-5, with TRBD1 as a possible D gene (6 bases). This CDR3 is 13 amino acids long. CDR1 is MNHNS and CDR2 is SASEGT in the germline V gene. V was trimmed by 6 bases and J by 5 bases, leaving 13 bases between them. The CDR3 sequence: CASSYRDGETQYF. In nucleotides, the CDR3 is TGTGCCAGCAGCTACAGGGACGGGGAGACCCAGTACTTC.